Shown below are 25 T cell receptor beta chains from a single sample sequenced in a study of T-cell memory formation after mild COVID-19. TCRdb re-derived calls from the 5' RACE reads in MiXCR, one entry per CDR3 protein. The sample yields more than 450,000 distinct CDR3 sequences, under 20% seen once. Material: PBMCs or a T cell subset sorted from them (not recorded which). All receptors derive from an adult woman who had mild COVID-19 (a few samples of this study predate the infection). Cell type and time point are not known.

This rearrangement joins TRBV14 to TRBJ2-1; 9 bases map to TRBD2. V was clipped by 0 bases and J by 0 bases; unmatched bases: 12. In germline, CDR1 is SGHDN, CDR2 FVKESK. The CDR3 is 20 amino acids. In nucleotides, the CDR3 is TGTGCCAGCAGCCAAGATCAGGTCTCTCATAGCGGGAGCTCCTACAATGAGCAGTTCTTC. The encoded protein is CASSQDQVSHSGSSYNEQFF.

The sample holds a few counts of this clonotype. CDR3 bases: TGTGCCAGCAGTCCCCTAGCGGGGCCCTTTCCGATAAGCTCCTACAATGAGCAGTTCTTC. It specifies CASSPLAGPFPISSYNEQFF. The chain joins TRBV7-2 to TRBJ2-1, with TRBD2 identical over 9 bases. The CDR3 sequence is 20 residues long. V lost 6 bases and J lost 0; bases outside the gene matches: 18. Germline V lookup: CDR1 SGHTA, CDR2 FQGNSA.

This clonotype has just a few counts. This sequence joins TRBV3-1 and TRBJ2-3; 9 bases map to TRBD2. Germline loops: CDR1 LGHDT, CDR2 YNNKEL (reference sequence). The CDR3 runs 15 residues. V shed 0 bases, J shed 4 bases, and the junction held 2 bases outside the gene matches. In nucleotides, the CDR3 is TGTGCCAGCAGCCAAGAACTAGCGGGTGCAGATACGCAGTATTTT. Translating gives CASSQELAGADTQYF.

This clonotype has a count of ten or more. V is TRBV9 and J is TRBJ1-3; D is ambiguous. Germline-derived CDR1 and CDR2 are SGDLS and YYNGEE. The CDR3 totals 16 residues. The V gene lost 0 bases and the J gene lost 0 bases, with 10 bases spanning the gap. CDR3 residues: CASSVGGGSSGNTIYF. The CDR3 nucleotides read TGTGCCAGCAGCGTAGGAGGCGGGAGCTCTGGAAACACCATATATTTT.

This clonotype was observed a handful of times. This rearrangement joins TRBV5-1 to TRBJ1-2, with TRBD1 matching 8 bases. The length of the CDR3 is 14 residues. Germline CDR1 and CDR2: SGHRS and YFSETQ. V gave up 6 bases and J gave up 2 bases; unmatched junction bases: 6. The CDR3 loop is CASTETGVNYGYTF. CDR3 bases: TGCGCCAGCACAGAGACAGGGGTAAACTATGGCTACACCTTC.

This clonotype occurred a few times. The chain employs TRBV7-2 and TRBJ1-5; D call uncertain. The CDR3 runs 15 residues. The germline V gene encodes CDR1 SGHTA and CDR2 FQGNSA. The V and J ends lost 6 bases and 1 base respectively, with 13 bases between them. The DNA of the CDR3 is TGTGCCAGCAGTGAGACTGGACTAAGCAATCAGCCCCAGCATTTT. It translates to CASSETGLSNQPQHF.

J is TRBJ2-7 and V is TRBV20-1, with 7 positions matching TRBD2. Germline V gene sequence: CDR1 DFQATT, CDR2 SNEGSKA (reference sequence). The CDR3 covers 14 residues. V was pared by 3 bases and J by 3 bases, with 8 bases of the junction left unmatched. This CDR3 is CSASQEPSGYEQYF. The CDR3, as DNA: TGCAGTGCTAGCCAGGAGCCTAGCGGCTACGAGCAGTACTTC.

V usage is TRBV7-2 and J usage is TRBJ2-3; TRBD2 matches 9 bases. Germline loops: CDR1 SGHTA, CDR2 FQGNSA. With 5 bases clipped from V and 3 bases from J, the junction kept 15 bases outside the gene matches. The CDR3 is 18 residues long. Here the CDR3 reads CASSPTRGSGRRTDTQYF. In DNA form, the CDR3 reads TGTGCCAGCAGCCCCACTAGGGGTAGCGGGAGACGTACAGATACGCAGTATTTT.

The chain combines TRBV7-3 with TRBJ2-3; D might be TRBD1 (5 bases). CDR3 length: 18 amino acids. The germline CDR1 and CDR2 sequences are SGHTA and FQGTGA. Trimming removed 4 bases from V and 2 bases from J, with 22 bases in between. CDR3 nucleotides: TGTGCCAGCAGCTCCAGGGCATACAGCTATACTAACACAGATACGCAGTATTTT. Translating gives CASSSRAYSYTNTDTQYF.

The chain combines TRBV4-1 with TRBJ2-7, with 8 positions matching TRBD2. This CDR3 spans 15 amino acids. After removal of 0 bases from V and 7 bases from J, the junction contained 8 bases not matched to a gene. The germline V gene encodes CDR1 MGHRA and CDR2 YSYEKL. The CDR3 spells CASSQEQREGREQYF. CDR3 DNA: TGCGCCAGCAGCCAAGAGCAACGGGAGGGAAGAGAGCAGTACTTC.

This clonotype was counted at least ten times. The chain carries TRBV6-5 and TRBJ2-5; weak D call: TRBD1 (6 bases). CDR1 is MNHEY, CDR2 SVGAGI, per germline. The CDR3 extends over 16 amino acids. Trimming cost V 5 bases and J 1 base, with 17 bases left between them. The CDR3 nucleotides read TGTGCCAGCAGTAAAACTCCAGGGGTGGGCCAAGAGACCCAGTACTTC. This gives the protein CASSKTPGVGQETQYF.

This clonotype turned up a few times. CDR3 sequence (DNA): TGTGCCAGCAGCCCCCCCGGGACTAGCCTCTCCTACGAGCAGTACTTC. Encoded protein: CASSPPGTSLSYEQYF. The genes are TRBV7-2 and TRBJ2-7; TRBD2 matches at 9 bases. There are 16 residues in the CDR3. Germline CDR1 and CDR2: SGHTA and FQGNSA. The trim removed 5 bases at V and 0 bases at J, leaving 8 bases unmatched.

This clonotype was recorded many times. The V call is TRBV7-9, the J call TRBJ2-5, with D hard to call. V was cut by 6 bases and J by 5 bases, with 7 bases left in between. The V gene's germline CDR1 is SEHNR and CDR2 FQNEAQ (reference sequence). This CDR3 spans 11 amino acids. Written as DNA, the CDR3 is TGTGCCAGCAGGGTGGGGGAGACCCAGTACTTC. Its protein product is CASRVGETQYF.

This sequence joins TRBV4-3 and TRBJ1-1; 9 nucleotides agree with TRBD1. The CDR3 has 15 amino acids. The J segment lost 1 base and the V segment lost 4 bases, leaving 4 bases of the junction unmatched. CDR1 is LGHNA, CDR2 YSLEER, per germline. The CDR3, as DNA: TGCGCCAGCAGCCTCGGGACAGGGCAGAACACTGAAGCTTTCTTT. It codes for CASSLGTGQNTEAFF.

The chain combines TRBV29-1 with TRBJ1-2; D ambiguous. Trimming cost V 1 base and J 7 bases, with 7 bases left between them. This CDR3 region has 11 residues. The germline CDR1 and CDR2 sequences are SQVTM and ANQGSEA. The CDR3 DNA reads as TGCAGCGTTGAAGGCGCTCTTGGCTACACCTTC. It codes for CSVEGALGYTF.

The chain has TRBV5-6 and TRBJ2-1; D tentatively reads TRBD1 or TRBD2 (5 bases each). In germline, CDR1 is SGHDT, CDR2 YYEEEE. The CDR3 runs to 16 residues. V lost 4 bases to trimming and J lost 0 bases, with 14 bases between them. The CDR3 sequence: CASSRGTPSSYNEQFF. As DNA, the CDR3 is TGTGCCAGCAGCCGAGGGACGCCCAGCTCCTACAATGAGCAGTTCTTC.

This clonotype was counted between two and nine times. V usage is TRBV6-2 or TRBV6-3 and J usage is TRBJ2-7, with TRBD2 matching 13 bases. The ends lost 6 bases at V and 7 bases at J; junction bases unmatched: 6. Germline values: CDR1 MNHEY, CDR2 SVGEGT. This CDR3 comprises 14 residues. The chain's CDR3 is CASRRTSGSREQYF. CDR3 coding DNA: TGTGCCAGCAGACGGACTAGCGGGAGTCGGGAGCAGTACTTC.

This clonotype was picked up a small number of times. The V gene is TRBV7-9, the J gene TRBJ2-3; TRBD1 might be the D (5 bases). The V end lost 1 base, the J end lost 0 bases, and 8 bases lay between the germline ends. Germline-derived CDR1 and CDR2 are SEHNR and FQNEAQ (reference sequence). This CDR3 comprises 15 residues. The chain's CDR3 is CASSLGRGSTDTQYF. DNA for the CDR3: TGTGCCAGCAGCTTAGGAAGGGGCAGCACAGATACGCAGTATTTT.

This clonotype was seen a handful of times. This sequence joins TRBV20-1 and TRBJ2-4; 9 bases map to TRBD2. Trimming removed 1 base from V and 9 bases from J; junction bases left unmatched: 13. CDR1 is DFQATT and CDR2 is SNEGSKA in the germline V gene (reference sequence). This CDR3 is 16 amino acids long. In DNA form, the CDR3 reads TGCAGTGCTAGAGGTCTAGCCGGGACTAGCTACGGCATTCAGTACTTC. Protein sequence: CSARGLAGTSYGIQYF.

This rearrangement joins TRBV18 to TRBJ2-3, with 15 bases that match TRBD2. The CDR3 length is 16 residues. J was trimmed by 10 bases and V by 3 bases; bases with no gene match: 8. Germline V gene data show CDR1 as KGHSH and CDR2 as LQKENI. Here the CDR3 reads CASSPAPGLAGGAQYF. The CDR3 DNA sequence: TGTGCCAGCTCACCGGCCCCGGGACTAGCGGGAGGAGCGCAGTATTTT.

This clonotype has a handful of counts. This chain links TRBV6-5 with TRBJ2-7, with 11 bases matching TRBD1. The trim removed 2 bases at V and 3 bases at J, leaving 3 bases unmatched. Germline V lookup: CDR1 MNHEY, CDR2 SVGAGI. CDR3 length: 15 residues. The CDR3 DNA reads TGTGCCAGCAGTTACGGCGGGACAGGGGGCTACGAGCAGTACTTC. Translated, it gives CASSYGGTGGYEQYF.

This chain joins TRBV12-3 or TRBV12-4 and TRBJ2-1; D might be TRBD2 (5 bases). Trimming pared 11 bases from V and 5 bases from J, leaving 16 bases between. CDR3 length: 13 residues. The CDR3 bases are TGTGCCGGAGGTCTAGCTGGCAACAATGAGCAGTTCTTC. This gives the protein CAGGLAGNNEQFF.

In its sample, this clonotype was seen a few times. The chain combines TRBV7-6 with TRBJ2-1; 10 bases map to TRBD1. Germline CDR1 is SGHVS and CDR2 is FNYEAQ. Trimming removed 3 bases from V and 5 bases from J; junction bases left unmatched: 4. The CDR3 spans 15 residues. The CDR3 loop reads CASSLVGQGNNEQFF. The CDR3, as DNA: TGTGCCAGCAGCTTGGTGGGACAGGGGAACAATGAGCAGTTCTTC.

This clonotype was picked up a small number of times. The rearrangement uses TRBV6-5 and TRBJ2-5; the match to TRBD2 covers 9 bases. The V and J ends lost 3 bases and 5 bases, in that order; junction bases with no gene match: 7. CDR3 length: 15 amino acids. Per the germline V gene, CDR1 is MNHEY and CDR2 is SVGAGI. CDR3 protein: CASSYSGTSWETQYF. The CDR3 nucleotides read TGTGCCAGCAGTTATTCCGGGACTAGCTGGGAGACCCAGTACTTC.

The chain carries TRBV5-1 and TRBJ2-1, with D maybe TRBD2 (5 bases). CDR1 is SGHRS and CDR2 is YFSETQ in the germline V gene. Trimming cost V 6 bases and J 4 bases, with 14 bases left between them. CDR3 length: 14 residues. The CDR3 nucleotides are TGCGCCAGCAAAACAGCGGAGACATACAATGAGCAGTTCTTC. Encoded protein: CASKTAETYNEQFF.